The T cell receptor beta chain under discussion was sequenced for a study of CXCR3-negative and CXCR3-positive naive CD8 T cells (dated by TCRdb to the late 2010s). Regarding the research as a whole: Roughly 150 million TRB reads were obtained in total, roughly 1.5 +/- 0.3 million reads per library. Diversity and physicochemical repertoire analyses were performed on about eleven donors pooled from two independent experiments. For the TRBV-TRBJ cluster analysis, the naive subsets came from 5 donors, while the memory cells came from 3 donors. The research as a whole found: Freshly isolated PBMCs were used for most assays because CXCR3 expression partially decreased after cryopreservation. Surface CD5, linked to self-reactivity in mice, was comparable between naive subsets; TCR interaction strength was therefore also inferred from TRB CDR3 physicochemical properties. TRB CDR3s from CXCR3-positive naive cells showed higher hydrophobicity (lower Kidera factor 4), lower energy, and higher strength and volume indices than CXCR3-negative naive cells. Both naive subsets had comparably high repertoire diversity, while memory CD8+ T cells had much lower repertoire diversity. TRBV-TRBJ usage was similar between naive CXCR3-negative and CXCR3-positive cells from the same donor, while memory cells showed distinct patterns.

Note on this clonotype: This receptor's antigen is unknown.

Reads for this sample came from a NextSeq 550. The Human TCR Profiling Kit (MiLaboratory) was used to make UMI-labeled 5' RACE TRB cDNA libraries. cDNA synthesis used the entire amount of extracted RNA, and PCR amplification then used the entire amount of cDNA produced. Libraries were prepared in parallel with an identical number of PCR cycles. As for how the authors treated the data: With a minimum of two reads required per UMI, MIGEC and MiXCR pulled out about 50,000 +/- 10,000 unique UMI-labeled TRB cDNA molecules from each library. On average, around 40,000 +/- 10,000 functional in-frame TRB CDR3 nucleotide clonotypes lacking stop codons were found per library. After downsampling to 5000 UMI-labeled TRB molecules per sample, diversity metrics, including normalized Shannon-Wiener and Chao1, were computed in VDJtools. VDJtools computed clonotype-size-weighted physicochemical properties of the central five CDR3 residues: interaction energy, strength, volume and Kidera factor 4. Once TCRdb had reprocessed the reads, it stored one entry per CDR3 protein sequence and supplied no DNA. In this record, the V and J calls reflect TCRdb's handling and not the investigators' own analysis. The sample has about 98,000 distinct CDR3 sequences on record. Less than 1.1% of the sample goes to the ten largest clones.

Counted from cysteine to phenylalanine, this CDR3 has 13 amino acids. No DNA accompanies this entry. From a lookup of the germline V gene, CDR1 and CDR2 are MDHEN and SYDVKM. For every CD8+ T cell subset, approximately 330,000 cells were flow-sorted straight into RLT lysis buffer, and each subset was sorted in triplicate. To keep memory contaminants out, a stringent definition of naive CD8+ T cells was applied: CD45RO-CCR7+CD27+CD95-. Using standard density gradient centrifugation, peripheral blood mononuclear cells were isolated from buffy coats. Naive CXCR3-negative and CXCR3-positive CD8+ T cells were flow-sorted using a FACSAria III. Total RNA was extracted from sorted cells with an RNeasy Mini Kit.

The chain couples TRBV28 to TRBJ2-7; absent DNA, TCRdb's TRBD1 call cannot be checked. Input material: naive CXCR3+ CD8+ T cells from blood. This sample's cell subset or site label indicates: CD45RO-CCR7+CD27+CD95- naive CD8+ T cells expressing CXCR3 (TNR3+). This TCR was recovered from a human donor in good health. Some clones in this sample may be carry-over from other donors' samples. CDR3 sequence: CASSDRVVYEQYF.